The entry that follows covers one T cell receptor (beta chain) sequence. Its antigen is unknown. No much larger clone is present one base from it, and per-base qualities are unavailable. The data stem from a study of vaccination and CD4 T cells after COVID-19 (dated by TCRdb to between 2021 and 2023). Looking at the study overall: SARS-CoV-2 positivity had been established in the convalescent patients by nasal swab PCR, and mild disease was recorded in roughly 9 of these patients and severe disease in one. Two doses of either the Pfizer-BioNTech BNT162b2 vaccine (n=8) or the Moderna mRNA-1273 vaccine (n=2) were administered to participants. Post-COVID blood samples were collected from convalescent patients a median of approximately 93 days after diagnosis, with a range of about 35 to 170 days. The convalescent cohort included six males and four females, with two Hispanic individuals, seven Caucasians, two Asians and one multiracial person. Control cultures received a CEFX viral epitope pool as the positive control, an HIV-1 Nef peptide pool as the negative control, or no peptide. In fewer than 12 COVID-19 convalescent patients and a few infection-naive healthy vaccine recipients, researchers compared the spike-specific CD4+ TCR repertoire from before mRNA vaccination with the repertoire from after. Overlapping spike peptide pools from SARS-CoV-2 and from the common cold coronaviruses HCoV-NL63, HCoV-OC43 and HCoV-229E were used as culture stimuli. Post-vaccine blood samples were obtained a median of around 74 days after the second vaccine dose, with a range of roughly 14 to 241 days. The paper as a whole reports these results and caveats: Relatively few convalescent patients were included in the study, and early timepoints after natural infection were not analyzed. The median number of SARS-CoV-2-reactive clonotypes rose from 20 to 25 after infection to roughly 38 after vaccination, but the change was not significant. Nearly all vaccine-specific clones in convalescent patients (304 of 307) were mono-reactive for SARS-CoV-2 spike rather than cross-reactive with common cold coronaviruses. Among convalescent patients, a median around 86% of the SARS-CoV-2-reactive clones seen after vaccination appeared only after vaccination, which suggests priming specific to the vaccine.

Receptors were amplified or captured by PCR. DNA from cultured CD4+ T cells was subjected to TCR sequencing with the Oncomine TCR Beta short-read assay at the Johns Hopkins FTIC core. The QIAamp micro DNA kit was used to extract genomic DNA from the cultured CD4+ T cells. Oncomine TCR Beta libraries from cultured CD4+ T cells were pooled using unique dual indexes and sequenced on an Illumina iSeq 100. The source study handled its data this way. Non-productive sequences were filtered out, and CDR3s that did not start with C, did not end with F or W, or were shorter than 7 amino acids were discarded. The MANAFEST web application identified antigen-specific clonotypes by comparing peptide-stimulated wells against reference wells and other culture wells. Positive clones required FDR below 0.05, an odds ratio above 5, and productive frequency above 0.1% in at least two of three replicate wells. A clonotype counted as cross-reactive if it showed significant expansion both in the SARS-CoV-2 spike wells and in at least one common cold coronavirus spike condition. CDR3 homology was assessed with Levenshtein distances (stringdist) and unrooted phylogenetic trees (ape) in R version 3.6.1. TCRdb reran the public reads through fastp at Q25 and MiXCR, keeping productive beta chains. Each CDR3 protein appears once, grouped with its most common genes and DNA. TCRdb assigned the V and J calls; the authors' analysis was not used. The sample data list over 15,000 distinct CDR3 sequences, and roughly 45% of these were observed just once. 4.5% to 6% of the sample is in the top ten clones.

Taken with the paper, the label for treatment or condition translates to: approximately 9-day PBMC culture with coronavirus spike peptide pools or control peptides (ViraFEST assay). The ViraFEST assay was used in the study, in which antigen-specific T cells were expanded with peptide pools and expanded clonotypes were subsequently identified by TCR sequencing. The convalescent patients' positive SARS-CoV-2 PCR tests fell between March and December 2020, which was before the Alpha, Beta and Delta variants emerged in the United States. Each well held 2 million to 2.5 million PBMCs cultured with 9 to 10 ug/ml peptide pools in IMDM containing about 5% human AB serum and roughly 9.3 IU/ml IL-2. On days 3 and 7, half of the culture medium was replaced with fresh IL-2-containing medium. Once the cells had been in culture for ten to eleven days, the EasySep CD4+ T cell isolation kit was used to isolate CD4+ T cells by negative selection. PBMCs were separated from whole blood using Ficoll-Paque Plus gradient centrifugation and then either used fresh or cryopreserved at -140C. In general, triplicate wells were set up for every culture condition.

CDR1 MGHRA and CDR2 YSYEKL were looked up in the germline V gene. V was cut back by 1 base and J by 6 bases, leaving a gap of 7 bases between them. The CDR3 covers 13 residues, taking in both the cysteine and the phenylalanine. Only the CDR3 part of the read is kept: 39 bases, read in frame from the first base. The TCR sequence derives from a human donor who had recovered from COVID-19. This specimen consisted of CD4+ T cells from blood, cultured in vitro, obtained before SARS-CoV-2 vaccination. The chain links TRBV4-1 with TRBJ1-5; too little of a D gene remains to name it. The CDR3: CASSQGLGQPQHF. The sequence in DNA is TGCGCCAGCAGCCAAGGACTAGGTCAGCCCCAGCATTTT.